A selection of T cell receptor beta chains follows, all from one sample in a study of T cell responses to AZD1222 COVID-19 vaccine. Generated by immunoSEQ multiplex PCR, the TCRdb table keeps only in-frame clones and is missing some. The sample holds more than 110,000 clones, around 91% seen once. The material was peripheral blood, obtained on day 0 of AZD1222 vaccination. These receptors came from an adult in good health. The CDR3 runs from the conserved cysteine through the conserved F or W. A D gene is named only where the DNA matches it firmly. Clone size is given for some rows only: seen once, a few or many times, or a class if the clone is expanded.

J gene	V gene	clone size	D gene	CDR3 DNA	CDR3 protein
TRBJ2-2	TRBV19	NA	NA	TGTGCCAGTAGTATAGAGAGGGCTCTGAACACCGGGGAGCTGTTTTTT	CASSIERALNTGELFF
TRBJ2-1	TRBV4-1	NA	NA	TGCGCCAGCAGCCAAAACTTCTTAACCTACAATGAGCAGTTCTTC	CASSQNFLTYNEQFF
TRBJ1-2	TRBV2	NA	NA	TGTGCCAGCAGTGAAGAGGGGTTAGCTAACTATGGCTACACCTTC	CASSEEGLANYGYTF
TRBJ1-1	TRBV5-1	NA	NA	TGCGCCAGCAGCTTGCAGCGGCAGGGGAACACTGAAGCTTTCTTT	CASSLQRQGNTEAFF
TRBJ1-1	TRBV28	once	NA	TGTGCCAGCAGCTCACAGCAGATAAGGAACACTGAAGCTTTCTTT	CASSSQQIRNTEAFF
TRBJ2-5	TRBV4-1	NA	NA	TGCGCCAGCAGCCAAGGGCAGCGAGAGACCCAGTACTTC	CASSQGQRETQYF
TRBJ1-2	TRBV7-8	NA	TRBD1	TGTGCCAGCAGCGTCGGACCTGGCGGGACAGGGGCGAAGGGCTACACCTTC	CASSVGPGGTGAKGYTF
TRBJ2-7	TRBV5-1	NA	NA	TGCGCCAGCAGCTTGGCTTCCTCTGGAGGACCCTACGAGCAGTACTTC	CASSLASSGGPYEQYF
TRBJ2-5	TRBV5-6	NA	NA	TGTGCCAGCAGCTTAGTAGGGTATGGTGTGGAGACCCAGTACTTC	CASSLVGYGVETQYF
TRBJ1-5	TRBV7-2	NA	NA	TGTGCCAGCAGCTTAGGGGGTTGGGGTCAGCCCCAGCATTTT	CASSLGGWGQPQHF
TRBJ1-1	TRBV7-8	NA	TRBD1	TGTGCCAGCAGCTTAGGAGGGACAGTGAACACTGAAGCTTTCTTT	CASSLGGTVNTEAFF
TRBJ2-7	TRBV27	NA	NA	TGTGCCAGCAGGGTCGCCGGGAACACCGAGGGATTTTACGAGCAGTACTTC	CASRVAGNTEGFYEQYF
TRBJ1-1	TRBV7-9	NA	NA	TGTGCCAGCAGTCCCTCCCAGGTACGCCCGAACACTGAAGCTTTCTTT	CASSPSQVRPNTEAFF
TRBJ2-2	TRBV6-4	NA	NA	TGTGCCAGCCGTGGACGGGACACCGGGGAGCTGTTTTTT	CASRGRDTGELFF
TRBJ2-2	TRBV2	NA	TRBD2	TGTGCCAGCAGGAAACTAGCGGGAGCTACCGGGGAGCTGTTTTTT	CASRKLAGATGELFF
TRBJ1-5	TRBV18	NA	NA	TGTGCCAGCCCTTCGACAGTCTCACGATATAGCAATCAGCCCCAGCATTTT	CASPSTVSRYSNQPQHF
TRBJ1-6	TRBV7-9	NA	NA	TGTGCCAGCAGCTGGGACCCTGGGAATTCACCCCTCCACTTT	CASSWDPGNSPLHF
TRBJ1-4	TRBV19	NA	NA	TGTGCCAGTAGAGGACAGTCGGTAAGAGAAAAACTGTTTTTT	CASRGQSVREKLFF
TRBJ2-1	TRBV7-9	NA	NA	TGTGCCAGCAGCTTAGGCCGGACAGCCATGTACAATGAGCAGTTCTTC	CASSLGRTAMYNEQFF
TRBJ1-2	TRBV5-6	few	NA	TGTGCCAGCAGCCGGAGTAGGGGCTACACCTTC	CASSRSRGYTF
TRBJ1-6	TRBV7-2	NA	TRBD1	TGTGCCAGCACCCTCTCGAAGGGGGCTCTCTCACCCCTCCACTTT	CASTLSKGALSPLHF
TRBJ2-7	TRBV28	NA	TRBD2	TGTGCCAGCAGTTTTTCTAGCGGGAGGACCTACGAGCAGTACTTC	CASSFSSGRTYEQYF